Below, one T cell receptor (beta chain) is given with its context. The assay was immunoSEQ multiplex PCR, and TCRdb's table has in-frame clones only and misses some. This table holds about 180,000 clones, roughly nine tenths found once. This entry belongs to a study of blood T cell repertoires in COVID-19. Overall study context: Both acute and convalescent COVID-19 samples were obtained from the United States, Italy and Spain. Sources were T cells, B-cell-depleted T cells, or PBMCs; the material itself was cDNA or gDNA.

J lost 5 bases, V lost 4 bases, and 4 bases had no gene match. This CDR3 is 14 amino acids long. CDR1 is LGHDT and CDR2 is YNNKEL in the germline V gene (reference sequence). V gene TRBV3-1 (or the pseudogene TRBV3-2) combines with J gene TRBJ2-7, with 11 bases fitting TRBD2. This TCR came from a young man who had recovered from COVID-19. The sample taken for sequencing was peripheral blood. The CDR3 reads CASSPTSGSNEQYF. CDR3 nucleotides: TGTGCCAGCAGCCCCACTAGCGGGAGCAACGAGCAGTACTTC.